In this sample, the clone carrying this T cell receptor (beta chain) turned up a few times. Its target is unknown. The sample comes from a study of cytomegalovirus exposure and HLA in healthy donors. Study outcomes and limitations: Altogether, some 170 TCR beta chains were recorded as cytomegalovirus-associated. According to an earlier analysis, most TCR beta V segments yielded productive rearrangements about 87% or about 30% of the time. TCR beta chain V- and J-gene trimming was linked, in a later analysis, to a missense variant in DCLRE1C.

The ends were cut back, 1 base at V and 7 bases at J, with 22 bases in the middle. The CDR3 has 17 residues. Per germline, CDR1 LGHNA and CDR2 YNFKEQ. Primers included in the PCR were 60 Vbeta and 13 Jbeta primers. The method was immunoSEQ multiplex PCR; TCRdb's version includes in-frame clones alone and lacks a portion of them. The table shows tens of thousands of clones, with around 78% occurring only once. This receptor was taken from a man between 45 and 60 years old in good health and CMV-seronegative. The chain links TRBV4-2 to TRBJ1-2, with a possible D match to TRBD1 (6 bases). The sequenced material came from PBMCs. The CDR3 nucleotides read TGTGCCAGCAGCCAAGCTGCGGGGGGCAGGGTAGATCGTGGCTACACCTTC. Its protein is CASSQAAGGRVDRGYTF.